A selection of T cell receptor beta chains follows, all from one sample in a study of circulating tumor DNA in untreated peripheral T-cell lymphoma. The repertoire was sequenced with immunoSEQ multiplex PCR; TCRdb's copy has only in-frame clones and lacks some. Found here are more than 9,000 clones, approximately 76% of them singletons; the top ten hold roughly a third. The sample consisted of tumor tissue. Receptors were obtained from a human donor with peripheral T-cell lymphoma. CDR3s include the opening cysteine and the closing phenylalanine or tryptophan. A D gene is named only where the DNA matches it firmly. Not every row has a clone size; where given, it reads once, few, many or a size class.

CDR3,DNA,size,V,D,J
CASRSGGGFDNSPLHF,TGTGCCAGCAGATCCGGGGGGGGCTTTGATAATTCACCCCTCCACTTT,.,TRBV6-8,.,TRBJ1-6
CASSLNRGTGERQPQHF,TGTGCCAGCAGTTTAAATCGTGGGACAGGGGAACGTCAGCCCCAGCATTTT,.,TRBV28,TRBD1,TRBJ1-5
CASKDGRSSYNSPLHF,TGTGCCAGTAAGGACGGCCGGAGCTCCTATAATTCACCCCTCCACTTT,.,TRBV19,.,TRBJ1-6
CASSFNTGVKSPLHF,TGTGCCAGCAGCTTCAACACAGGGGTTAAGTCACCCCTCCACTTT,.,TRBV11-3,TRBD1,TRBJ1-6
CASSPRGNEQYF,TGTGCCAGCTCACCAAGGGGCAACGAGCAGTACTTC,once,TRBV18,.,TRBJ2-7
CASSLGQHSEQYF,TGTGCCAGCAGCTTAGGACAGCACTCCGAGCAGTACTTC,once,TRBV7-2,.,TRBJ2-7
CASSPKYGQGIYGANVLTF,TGTGCCAGCAGCCCTAAGTATGGACAGGGGATATATGGGGCCAACGTCCTGACTTTC,.,TRBV14,TRBD1,TRBJ2-6
CASSGGTSYNSPLHF,TGCGCCAGCAGCGGGGGAACCTCCTATAATTCACCCCTCCACTTT,.,TRBV10-2,.,TRBJ1-6
CASSPTGKRGETQYF,TGTGCCAGCAGTCCGACAGGGAAGAGAGGAGAGACCCAGTACTTC,few,TRBV28,TRBD1,TRBJ2-5
CASSQDSGGSRYEQYF,TGCGCCAGCAGCCAAGATAGCGGGGGTTCCCGCTACGAGCAGTACTTC,.,TRBV23-1,TRBD2,TRBJ2-7
CATIDSYNQPQHF,TGTGCCACCATCGATTCCTATAATCAGCCCCAGCATTTT,.,TRBV6-8,.,TRBJ1-5
CASSPWGPNTEAFF,TGTGCCAGCTCACCCTGGGGGCCGAACACTGAAGCTTTCTTT,.,TRBV18,.,TRBJ1-1
CASISGQSYNEQFF,TGTGCCAGCATCTCGGGACAGTCCTACAATGAGCAGTTCTTC,.,TRBV11-3,TRBD1,TRBJ2-1
CASSTYPGQGSSPLHF,TGTGCCAGCAGCACCTATCCGGGACAGGGATCTTCACCCCTCCACTTT,.,TRBV28,TRBD1,TRBJ1-6
CASSRSGFYGYTF,TGTGCCAGCAGTCGGTCGGGCTTTTATGGCTACACCTTC,few,TRBV28,.,TRBJ1-2
CASSRGGGFSYEQYF,TGTGCCAGCAGTCGAGGAGGGGGATTCTCCTACGAGCAGTACTTC,.,TRBV6-8,.,TRBJ2-7
CASSYGTGDSEQFF,TGCGCCAGCAGCTATGGGACAGGAGATAGTGAGCAGTTCTTC,medium-sized,TRBV4-1,TRBD1,TRBJ2-1
CASSIHRGPYYPNTEAFF,TGTGCCAGTAGTATACACAGGGGGCCATATTATCCGAACACTGAAGCTTTCTTT,.,TRBV19,TRBD1,TRBJ1-1
CASSYSGFSGNTIYF,TGTGCCAGCAGCTATTCCGGGTTCTCTGGAAACACCATATATTTT,once,TRBV7-1,.,TRBJ1-3
CASSLGPPGRGYTF,TGTGCCAGCAGCTTGGGTCCGCCAGGTCGTGGCTACACCTTC,few,TRBV11-3,.,TRBJ1-2
CASSYGGEGAFF,TGTGCCAGCAGTTATGGAGGGGAAGGAGCTTTCTTT,.,TRBV6-8,.,TRBJ1-1
CASSQDALASNTQYF,TGCGCCAGCAGCCAAGATGCCCTAGCGAGTAATACGCAGTATTTT,.,TRBV4-1,.,TRBJ2-3
CASRQTGASGYTF,TGCGCCAGCAGACAGACAGGGGCAAGTGGCTACACCTTC,.,TRBV10-2,TRBD1,TRBJ1-2
CATSASPAGPNTGELFF,TGTGCCACCAGCGCCAGCCCAGCGGGCCCGAACACCGGGGAGCTGTTTTTT,.,TRBV15,.,TRBJ2-2
CASSYRLGVMNTEAFF,TGTGCCAGCAGTTACCGACTAGGGGTCATGAACACTGAAGCTTTCTTT,.,TRBV6-8,.,TRBJ1-1
CASSRTDDFTEAFF,TGCGCCAGCAGCCGGACAGACGATTTCACTGAAGCCTTCTTT,.,TRBV5-1,.,TRBJ1-1
CAIRRDNLYYNSPLHF,TGTGCCATCCGCCGGGACAACCTTTACTATAATTCACCCCTCCACTTT,.,TRBV28,.,TRBJ1-6
CASSENDLLAYGYTF,TGTGCCAGCAGTGAAAATGACTTGCTAGCATATGGCTACACCTTC,.,TRBV2,.,TRBJ1-2
CASSKGTGIGTKNEQFF,TGTGCCAGCAGTAAAGGGACAGGGATAGGTACGAAGAATGAGCAGTTCTTC,.,TRBV6-8,TRBD1,TRBJ2-1
CASSIGGAGANVLTF,TGTGCCAGTAGTATAGGCGGGGCCGGGGCCAACGTCCTGACTTTC,.,TRBV19,.,TRBJ2-6
CASSYRVAGYTF,TGTGCCAGCAGTTACAGGGTTGCTGGCTACACCTTC,.,TRBV6-8,.,TRBJ1-2
CATSRESSYSNQPQHF,TGTGCCACCAGCAGAGAAAGCAGCTATAGCAATCAGCCCCAGCATTTT,few,TRBV15,.,TRBJ1-5
CASSPRAPGAGSSLHF,TGTGCCAGCTCACCACGAGCCCCGGGGGCTGGTTCATCCCTCCACTTT,few,TRBV18,.,TRBJ1-6